The text below deals with one TCR beta chain. The antigen remains undetermined. The table came from immunoSEQ multiplex PCR; TCRdb's copy has only in-frame clones and leaves some out. The sample records approximately 7,000 clones, around 66% being singletons. The data stem from a study of CD4+ T cells in melanoma. Overall study findings and caveats: In melanoma, neoantigen-specific CD4+ T cells reportedly differed in differentiation state. CD8+ T cell, macrophage and B cell function reportedly correlated with neoantigen-specific CD4+ T cells.

The germline V gene has CDR1 SGDLS and CDR2 YYNGEE. V was cut by 0 bases and J by 6 bases, with 6 bases left in between. The CDR3 is 13 residues long. The sequence derives from a human donor with melanoma. The sequencing input was cells from a culture (not recorded whether cultured in vitro). The chain has TRBV9 and TRBJ2-2; TRBD1 might be the D (5 bases). The CDR3 DNA reads as TGTGCCAGCAGCGTAGCAGGGTCCGGGGAGCTGTTTTTT. Its protein is CASSVAGSGELFF.